This T cell receptor beta chain originates from a study of shared clonotypes between healthy human individuals. Study-level results: Unshared clonotypes carried lower generation probabilities than those common to all four donors. Memory subsets generally showed lower estimated richness than naive subsets.

Adult Caucasians living in Nashville, Tennessee made up all of the donors. The CD8 memory fraction combined CD45RO+ cells with TemRA cells (CCR7-negative CD45RA+). This table comes from immunoSEQ multiplex PCR, and its TCRdb copy is limited to in-frame clones, with some not included. The table lists 300,000 to 400,000 clones, roughly 84% of them singletons. CDR1 MDHEN and CDR2 SYDVKM come from the germline V gene. Trimming took off 6 bases at V and 4 bases at J, with 16 bases between the two ends. This CDR3 comprises 15 residues. Of note for this clone: What it binds is not known.

This receptor was taken from a man between 18 and 35 years old in good health. Sequencing used memory CD8+ T cells sorted from blood. As to subset: CD45RO+ cells pooled with CCR7-negative TemRA cells. The chain joins TRBV28 to TRBJ1-3; D uncertain. In nucleotides, the CDR3 is TGTGCCAGCAGCCCCATTGGCTCTGAAGGAAACACCATATATTTT. Protein product: CASSPIGSEGNTIYF.